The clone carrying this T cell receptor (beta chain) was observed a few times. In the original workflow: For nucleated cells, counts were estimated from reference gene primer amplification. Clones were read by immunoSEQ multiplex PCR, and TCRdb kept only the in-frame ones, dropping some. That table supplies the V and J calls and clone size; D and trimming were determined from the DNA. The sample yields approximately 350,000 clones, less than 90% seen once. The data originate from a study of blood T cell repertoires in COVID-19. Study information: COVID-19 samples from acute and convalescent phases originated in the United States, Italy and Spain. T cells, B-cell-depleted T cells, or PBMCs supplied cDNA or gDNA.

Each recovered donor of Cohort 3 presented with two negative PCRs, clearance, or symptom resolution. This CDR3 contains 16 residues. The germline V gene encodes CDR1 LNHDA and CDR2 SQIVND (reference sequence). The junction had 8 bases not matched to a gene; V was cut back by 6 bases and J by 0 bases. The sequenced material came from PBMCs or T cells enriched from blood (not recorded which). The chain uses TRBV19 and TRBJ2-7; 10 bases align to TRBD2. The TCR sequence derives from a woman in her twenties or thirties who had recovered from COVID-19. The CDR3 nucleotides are TGTGCCAGTAGCGACACTCTAGCGGGGGTCTCCTACGAGCAGTACTTC. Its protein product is CASSDTLAGVSYEQYF.